A single sample gave rise to the 5 T cell receptor beta chains below, sequenced in a study of blood T cell repertoires in COVID-19. Repertoires were generated with immunoSEQ multiplex PCR, while TCRdb's copy carries only in-frame clones and drops some. This sample yields roughly 100,000 clones, of which about 90% are seen a single time; less than 4.5% belongs to the top ten. Sequencing was carried out using peripheral blood. These receptors all come from a young man with acute or convalescent COVID-19.

V and J are TRBV27 and TRBJ2-1; 7 positions match TRBD1. This CDR3 region has 16 residues. Trimming removed 0 bases from V and 0 bases from J; junction bases left unmatched: 2. The germline V gene encodes CDR1 MNHEY and CDR2 SMNVEV (reference sequence). The CDR3: CASSLSTGSSYNEQFF. As DNA, the CDR3 is TGTGCCAGCAGTTTATCGACAGGGAGCTCCTACAATGAGCAGTTCTTC.

The chain links TRBV11-1 to TRBJ1-5; perhaps TRBD1 as D (6 bases). Trimming removed 5 bases from V and 1 base from J, with 12 bases in between. Germline V CDR1 and CDR2: SGHAT, FQDESV (reference sequence). CDR3 size: 15 residues. Here the CDR3 reads CASSPKQGSNQPQHF. The CDR3 DNA reads as TGTGCCAGCAGCCCTAAACAGGGAAGCAATCAGCCCCAGCATTTT.

The CDR3 sequence: CASSEQDRRVNSPLHF. Here the CDR3 DNA reads TGTGCCAGCAGTGAACAGGACAGAAGAGTAAATTCACCCCTCCACTTT. The chain employs TRBV6-1 and TRBJ1-6; a possible D gene is TRBD1 (6 bases). The CDR3 has 16 residues. The germline CDR1 and CDR2 sequences are MNHNS and SASEGT. Trimming removed 2 bases from V and 7 bases from J, with 15 bases in between.

This clone was recorded once. V usage is TRBV5-1 and J usage is TRBJ2-5; 13 nucleotides line up with TRBD2. Germline CDR1 reads SGHRS; CDR2 reads YFSETQ. The CDR3 is 18 residues long. Trimming removed 3 bases from V and 3 bases from J; junction bases left unmatched: 11. CDR3 sequence (DNA): TGCGCCAGCAGCTCACCCGTGACTAGCGGGGGGAAAGAAGAGACCCAGTACTTC. Its protein product is CASSSPVTSGGKEETQYF.

This chain uses TRBV9 with TRBJ2-1, with TRBD2 identical over 7 bases. V shed 3 bases, J shed 0 bases, and the junction held 3 bases outside the gene matches. Germline lookup yields CDR1 SGDLS and CDR2 YYNGEE. The length of the CDR3 is 15 residues. CDR3 residues: CASSASGSSYNEQFF. CDR3 nucleotide sequence: TGTGCCAGCAGCGCTAGCGGAAGCTCCTACAATGAGCAGTTCTTC.